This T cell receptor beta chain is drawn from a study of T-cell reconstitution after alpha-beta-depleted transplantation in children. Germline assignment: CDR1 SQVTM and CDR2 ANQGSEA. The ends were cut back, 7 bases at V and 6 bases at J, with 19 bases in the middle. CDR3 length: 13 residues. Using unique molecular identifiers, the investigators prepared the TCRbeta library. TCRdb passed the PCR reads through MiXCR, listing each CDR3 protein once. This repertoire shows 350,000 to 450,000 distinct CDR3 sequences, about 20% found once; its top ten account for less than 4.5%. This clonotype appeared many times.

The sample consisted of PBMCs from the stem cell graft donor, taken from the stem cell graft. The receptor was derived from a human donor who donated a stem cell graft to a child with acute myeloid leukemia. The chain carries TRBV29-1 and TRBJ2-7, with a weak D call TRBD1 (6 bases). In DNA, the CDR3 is TGCAGCGGCCGGGACACTCATTCTTCCGAGCAGTACTTC. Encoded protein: CSGRDTHSSEQYF.